Sequencing of this T cell receptor beta chain was carried out in a study of T cells in narcolepsy. Findings and caveats of the study: In some patient and control memory CD4+ samples, autoreactive clones were absent. Autoreactive clonotypes reportedly recurred in blood of same and different patients, not controls. HCRT-specific and TRIB2-specific autoreactive clonotypes appeared among same-patient CSF and blood CD4+ clonotypes.

The CDR3 consists of 15 residues. Per germline, CDR1 SGHRS and CDR2 YFSETQ. Trimming removed 2 bases at V and 0 bases at J, with 12 bases between. Generated by immunoSEQ multiplex PCR, the TCRdb table keeps only in-frame clones and is missing some. The table lists 28,000 or so clones, more than 75% of them singletons. In the case of this clone: Its antigen is currently unknown.

What was sequenced was CD45RA- memory CD4+ T cells from PBMCs. The receptor was derived from a human donor with narcolepsy. The genes are TRBV5-1 and TRBJ2-7, with D perhaps TRBD2 (5 bases). CDR3 loop: CASSFTSGRSYEQYF. In DNA, the CDR3 is TGCGCCAGCAGCTTTACCAGCGGACGCTCCTACGAGCAGTACTTC. Supplemented by reference TRBV5-1 and TRBJ2-7, the full variable domain reads KAGVTQTPRYLIKTRGQQVTLSCSPISGHRSVSWYQQTPGQGLQFLFEYFSETQRNKGNFPGRFSGRQFSNSRSEMNVSTLELGDSALYLCASSFTSGRSYEQYFGPGTRLTVT.